This T cell receptor (beta chain) was retrieved from a study of cytomegalovirus exposure and HLA in healthy donors. The method was immunoSEQ multiplex PCR; TCRdb's version includes in-frame clones alone and lacks a portion of them. The sample comprises about 110,000 clones, around nine tenths of which are singletons, and roughly 2.2% rests with the top ten. The material sequenced was PBMCs. The receptor comes from a woman aged 18-29 years in good health and CMV-seronegative.

The CDR3 reads CASSYTYNEQFF. The CDR3 coding sequence is TGTGCCAGCAGCTACACCTACAATGAGCAGTTCTTC. The V call is TRBV5-4, the J call TRBJ2-1; D gene unclear. Germline CDR1 is SGHNT and CDR2 is YYREEE (reference sequence). Trimming took off 3 bases at V and 2 bases at J, with 3 bases between the two ends. This CDR3 is 12 amino acids long.